Reported below is one TCR beta chain. Its antigen remains unknown. The data originate from a study of blood T cells in healthy people across ages. Combining a sample-barcoded 5' primer with a J-beta primer mix, a second PCR ran for roughly 7 to 12 cycles. One entry per CDR3 protein results from TCRdb running MiXCR on the 5' RACE reads. The data show roughly 1,000,000 distinct CDR3 sequences, with about 25% seen just once and about 0.72% held by the top ten. Whole-study results and caveats: Per million T cells, the diversity of TCR beta decreased roughly linearly as age advanced. CMV status of donors was not determined, possibly confounding expanded clonotype changes.

The length of the CDR3 is 14 residues. Germline CDR1 and CDR2: SGHVS and FQNEAQ. The V gene lost 4 bases and the J gene lost 4 bases, with 13 bases spanning the gap. Separately, the same data were catalogued under a study of T cells of mothers and their children. That publication notes: Whether related or unrelated, pairs show similar shaping of TCR recombination output by thymic selection.

This chain connects TRBV7-8 to TRBJ1-2; unclear D gene. What was sequenced was blood. This sequence originates from a girl aged 2 to 9 in good health. Written as DNA, the CDR3 is TGTGCCAGCAGCTCCGTGGATGAAATCTATGGCTACACCTTC. Protein sequence: CASSSVDEIYGYTF.